Below, 15 T cell receptor beta chains from the same sample are listed, as sequenced in a study of T cell changes during pregnancy in multiple sclerosis. TCRdb's copy holds only in-frame clones and misses some; the assay was immunoSEQ multiplex PCR. The sample has roughly 40,000 clones; about nine tenths are singletons. Sequencing used CD4+ T cells from peripheral blood mononuclear cells, obtained before pregnancy. The receptors were gathered from a female donor with multiple sclerosis, enrolled in a pregnancy study.

The V gene is TRBV19, the J gene TRBJ2-3; 7 nucleotides agree with TRBD1. The CDR3 length is 13 residues. Germline V gives CDR1 LNHDA, CDR2 SQIVND (reference sequence). With V trimmed by 4 bases and J by 6 bases, 4 bases remained unmatched. The CDR3 bases are TGTGCCAGTAGTACAACAGGGGCCGATACGCAGTATTTT. Protein: CASSTTGADTQYF.

The rearrangement uses TRBV12-5 and TRBJ1-2; a weak D match, TRBD1 (5 bases). CDR3 length: 14 amino acids. Germline CDR1 reads LGHNT; CDR2 reads FRNRAP. Trimming stripped 5 bases from V and 2 bases from J, with 12 bases between. The CDR3 reads CASGHPGRNYGYTF. CDR3 bases: TGTGCTAGTGGTCATCCAGGGCGGAACTATGGCTACACCTTC.

The chain couples TRBV27 to TRBJ2-1; TRBD2 aligns across 13 bases. Germline V CDR1 and CDR2: MNHEY, SMNVEV (reference sequence). With 1 base clipped from V and 1 base from J, the junction kept 7 bases outside the gene matches. The CDR3 covers 19 residues. CDR3 nucleotides: TGTGCCAGCAGTTTATTTACTCGGACTAGCGGGAGTTCCTACAATGAGCAGTTCTTC. This sequence encodes CASSLFTRTSGSSYNEQFF.

The chain uses TRBV29-1 and TRBJ2-7, with D uncertain. V lost 3 bases and J lost 5, with 14 bases in between. CDR1 and CDR2 (germline): SQVTM, ANQGSEA. The CDR3 totals 13 residues. In DNA, the CDR3 is TGCAGCGTTGACCTTCTCGGTCGCAACGAGCAGTACTTC. Amino acid sequence: CSVDLLGRNEQYF.

The rearrangement uses TRBV7-9 and TRBJ2-7, with TRBD2 matching 12 bases. The trim removed 6 bases at V and 4 bases at J, leaving 10 bases unmatched. The germline V gene encodes CDR1 SEHNR and CDR2 FQNEAQ (reference sequence). The CDR3 is made up of 16 amino acids. In DNA, the CDR3 is TGTGCCAGCAGACCTAAGACCGGGACTAGCGGGTACGAGCAGTACTTC. Translation gives CASRPKTGTSGYEQYF. Combining the CDR3 with reference TRBV7-9 and TRBJ2-7 gives the whole variable domain DTGVSQNPRHKITKRGQNVTFRCDPISEHNRLYWYRQTLGQGPEFLTYFQNEAQLEKSRLLSDRFSAERPKGSFSTLEIQRTEQGDSAMYLCASRPKTGTSGYEQYFGPGTRLTVT.

As DNA, the CDR3 is TGTGCCAGCAGCCCTAGCGGGAGCACAGATACGCAGTATTTT. Amino acids: CASSPSGSTDTQYF. The V gene is TRBV11-3, the J gene TRBJ2-3; 8 nucleotides match TRBD2. The J segment lost 0 bases and the V segment lost 5 bases, leaving 1 base of the junction unmatched. The germline CDR1 and CDR2 sequences are SGHNT and YENEEA. The CDR3 runs to 14 residues.

The V call is TRBV7-3, the J call TRBJ2-3; 9 positions match TRBD1. The CDR3 loop spans 13 amino acids. CDR1 is SGHTA, CDR2 FQGTGA, per germline. V dropped 5 bases and J dropped 11; count of bases not matched to a gene: 8. CDR3 sequence (DNA): TGTGCCAGCAGCGAACAGGGACAGGGTGAGCAGTATTTT. Protein: CASSEQGQGEQYF.

The J gene is TRBJ1-5, the V gene TRBV5-6, with 9 bases aligning to TRBD1. Germline V gives CDR1 SGHDT, CDR2 YYEEEE. CDR3 size: 18 residues. J lost 2 bases, V lost 3 bases, and 12 bases had no gene match. CDR3 sequence reads: CASSSRDRVTLGNQPQHF. For the CDR3, the DNA is TGTGCCAGCAGCTCGCGGGACAGGGTCACGTTGGGCAATCAGCCCCAGCATTTT.

The chain employs TRBV30 and TRBJ1-3; no definite D call. The CDR3 is 13 residues long. The V end lost 0 bases, the J end lost 3 bases, and 6 bases lay between the germline ends. Germline V gene sequence: CDR1 GTSNPN, CDR2 SVGIG (reference sequence). CDR3 bases: TGTGCCTGGAGTGTTCGACATGGAAACACCATATATTTT. As protein: CAWSVRHGNTIYF.

The V gene is TRBV7-6, the J gene TRBJ1-4; perhaps TRBD1 as D (5 bases). CDR3 length: 14 residues. Germline V gives CDR1 SGHVS, CDR2 FNYEAQ. V was cut by 2 bases and J by 4 bases, with 8 bases left in between. The CDR3 loop reads CASSLTGVNEKLFF. The CDR3 bases are TGTGCCAGCAGCTTAACGGGGGTTAATGAAAAACTGTTTTTT.

The chain employs TRBV21-1 and TRBJ2-3; TRBD1 is the table's D call, not checked against the DNA. TRBV21-1 is assigned pseudogene status. CDR3 length equals 18 residues. CDR3 protein: CASSKELQRTGGTDTQYF. The CDR3 DNA is TGTGCCAGCAGCAAAGAGCTCCAGAGGACAGGGGGCACAGATACGCAGTATTTT.

The chain recombines TRBV6-1 with TRBJ1-2; the match to TRBD1 covers 8 bases. Germline assignment: CDR1 MNHNS and CDR2 SASEGT. The CDR3 runs to 14 residues. The V and J ends lost 7 bases and 3 bases, in that order; junction bases with no gene match: 7. This chain's CDR3 is CASTPGQVDYGYTF. CDR3 DNA: TGTGCCAGCACCCCGGGACAGGTTGACTATGGCTACACCTTC.

V gene TRBV10-3 combines with J gene TRBJ2-7; 14 bases match TRBD2. Trimming took 0 bases from V and 5 from J; bases not matched to a gene: 12. Germline V gene sequence: CDR1 ENHRY, CDR2 SYGVKD. The CDR3 has 19 amino acids. CDR3 in amino acids: CAISESGTSGREFPHEQYF. The CDR3 DNA reads as TGTGCCATCAGTGAGTCGGGGACTAGCGGGAGAGAATTCCCCCACGAGCAGTACTTC.

The chain couples TRBV7-2 to TRBJ2-5, with 10 bases aligning to TRBD2. This CDR3 has 15 amino acids. Trimming cost V 3 bases and J 3 bases; bases outside gene matches: 4. CDR1 is SGHTA and CDR2 is FQGNSA in the germline V gene. The CDR3 DNA reads TGTGCCAGCAGCTTTTGGACTAGCGGCAAAGAGACCCAGTACTTC. This codes for CASSFWTSGKETQYF.

This chain uses TRBV19 with TRBJ2-2, with a possible D match to TRBD1 (5 bases). Germline V gene sequence: CDR1 LNHDA, CDR2 SQIVND (reference sequence). The germline V and J ends were trimmed by 4 bases and 5 bases, with 11 bases remaining between them. The length of the CDR3 is 14 residues. CDR3 sequence: CASSTVAGTGELFF. CDR3 bases: TGTGCCAGTAGTACCGTGGCAGGGACCGGGGAGCTGTTTTTT.